This T cell receptor beta chain appears in the sequencing data of a study of CD8+ T cells in alopecia areata. General study points: An increase in clonality over normal scalp was evident in lesional scalp, especially alopecia totalis/universalis.

RNA extraction and reverse transcription yielded cDNA as sequencing template. The data were produced by immunoSEQ multiplex PCR, yet TCRdb's version contains in-frame clones alone and is incomplete. The sample lists around 170,000 clones, approximately 50% seen once, with over 9.5% in the top ten. The CDR3 is 13 amino acids. Germline CDR1 GTSNPN, CDR2 SVGIG (reference sequence). Trimming took off 0 bases at V and 3 bases at J, with 9 bases between the two ends. Comments on this clone: Its antigen is undetermined.

Treatment of the sample: oral pan-JAK inhibitor, 5-10 mg twice daily. The origin of this receptor is a human donor with alopecia areata. The sequences come from CD8+ T cells sorted from blood, collected around week 53, from a patient treated with tofacitinib. The chain carries TRBV30 and TRBJ2-7, with D unclear. CDR3 sequence reads: CAWSVGSYYEQYF. CDR3 nucleotide sequence: TGTGCCTGGAGTGTTGGCAGCTACTACGAGCAGTACTTC.